This T cell receptor beta chain was profiled in a study of CD8 T cells in ankylosing spondylitis. Study-wide points: Within matched ankylosing spondylitis synovial fluid, disease-linked clones were reportedly significantly enriched. Characteristic, it appeared, of ankylosing spondylitis blood was a TCR beta motif of eight highly homologous variants. Previous work reported some of these motif variants in the synovial fluid and blood of reactive arthritis.

The CDR3 spans 14 residues. Germline CDR1 MNHNS, CDR2 SASEGT. V trimming: 7 bases; J trimming: 4 bases; junction bases outside the gene matches: 6. A quantitative 5'-RACE method, one with molecular barcodes, was used to make TCR beta libraries. MiXCR was run by TCRdb on the 5' RACE reads, yielding one entry per CDR3 protein. The sample holds about 36,000 distinct CDR3 sequences; approximately 5.9% are singletons and the top ten take approximately 12%. This clonotype was detected ten times or more. The antigen remains undetermined. The V gene is TRBV6-1, the J gene TRBJ2-1, with 8 positions matching TRBD1. The sequenced material came from blood, either unsorted or a sorted T cell fraction (not recorded which). This TCR was recovered from a male donor with ankylosing spondylitis or in good health (not recorded which). CDR3 sequence reads: CASTTGGSYNEQFF. As DNA, the CDR3 is TGTGCCAGCACTACAGGGGGAAGTTACAATGAGCAGTTCTTC.